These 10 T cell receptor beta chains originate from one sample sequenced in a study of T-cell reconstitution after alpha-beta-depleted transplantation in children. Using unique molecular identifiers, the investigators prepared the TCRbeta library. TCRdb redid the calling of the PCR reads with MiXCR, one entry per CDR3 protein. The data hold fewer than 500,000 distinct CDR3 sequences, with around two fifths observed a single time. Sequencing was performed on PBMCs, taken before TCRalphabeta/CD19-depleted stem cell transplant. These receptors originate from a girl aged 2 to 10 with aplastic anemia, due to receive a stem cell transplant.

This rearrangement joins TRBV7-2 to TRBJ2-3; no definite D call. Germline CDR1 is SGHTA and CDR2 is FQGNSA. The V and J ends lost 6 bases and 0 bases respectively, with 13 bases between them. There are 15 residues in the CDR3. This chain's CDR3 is CASRSSHLSTDTQYF. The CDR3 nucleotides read TGTGCCAGCAGGTCCTCACATCTAAGCACAGATACGCAGTATTTT.

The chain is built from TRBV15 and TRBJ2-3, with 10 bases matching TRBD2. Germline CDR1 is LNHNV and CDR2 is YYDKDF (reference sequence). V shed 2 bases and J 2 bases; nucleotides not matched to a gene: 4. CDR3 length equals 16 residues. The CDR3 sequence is CATSRRLAGTTDTQYF. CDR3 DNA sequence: TGTGCCACCAGCAGACGACTAGCGGGCACCACAGATACGCAGTATTTT.

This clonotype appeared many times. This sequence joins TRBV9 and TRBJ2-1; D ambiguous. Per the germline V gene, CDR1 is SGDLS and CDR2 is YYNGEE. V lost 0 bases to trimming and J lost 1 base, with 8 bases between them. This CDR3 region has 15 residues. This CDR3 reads CASSVGLGSYNEQFF. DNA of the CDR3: TGTGCCAGCAGCGTAGGGCTTGGGTCCTACAATGAGCAGTTCTTC.

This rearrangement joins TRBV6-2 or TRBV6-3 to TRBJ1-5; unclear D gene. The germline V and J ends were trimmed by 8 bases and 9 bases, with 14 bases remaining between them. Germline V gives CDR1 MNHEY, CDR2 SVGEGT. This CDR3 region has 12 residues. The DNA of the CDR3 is TGTGCCAGCTCTCGGGTCCTTCCGCCCCAGCATTTT. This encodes CASSRVLPPQHF.

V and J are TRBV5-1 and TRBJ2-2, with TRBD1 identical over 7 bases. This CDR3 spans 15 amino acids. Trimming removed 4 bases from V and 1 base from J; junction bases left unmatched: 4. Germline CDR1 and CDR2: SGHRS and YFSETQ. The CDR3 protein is CASSAGTENTGELFF. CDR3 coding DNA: TGCGCCAGCAGCGCCGGGACAGAGAACACCGGGGAGCTGTTTTTT.

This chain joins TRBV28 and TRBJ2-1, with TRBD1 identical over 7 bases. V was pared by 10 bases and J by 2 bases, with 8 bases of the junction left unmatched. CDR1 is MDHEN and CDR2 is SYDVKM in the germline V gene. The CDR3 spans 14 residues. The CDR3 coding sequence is TGTGCCATCGGTGACAGGGACACCTACAATGAGCAGTTCTTC. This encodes CAIGDRDTYNEQFF.

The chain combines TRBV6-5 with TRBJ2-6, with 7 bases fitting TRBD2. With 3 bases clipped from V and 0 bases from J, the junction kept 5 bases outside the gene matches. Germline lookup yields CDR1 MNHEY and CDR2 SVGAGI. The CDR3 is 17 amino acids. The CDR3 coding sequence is TGTGCCAGCAGTTATAGGCTAGCGGTCTCTGGGGCCAACGTCCTGACTTTC. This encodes CASSYRLAVSGANVLTF.

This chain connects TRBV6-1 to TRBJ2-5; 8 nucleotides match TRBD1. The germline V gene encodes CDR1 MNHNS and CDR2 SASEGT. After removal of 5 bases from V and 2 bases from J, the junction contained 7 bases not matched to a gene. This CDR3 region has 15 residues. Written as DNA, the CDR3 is TGTGCCAGCAGTCCCATGACAGGGGAACAAGAGACCCAGTACTTC. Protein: CASSPMTGEQETQYF.

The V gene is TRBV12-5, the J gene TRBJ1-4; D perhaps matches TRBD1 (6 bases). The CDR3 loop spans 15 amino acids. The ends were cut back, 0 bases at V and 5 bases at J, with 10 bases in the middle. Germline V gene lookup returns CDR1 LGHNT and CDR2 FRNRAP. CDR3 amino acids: CASGLVRGRNEKLFF. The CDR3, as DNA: TGTGCTAGTGGTTTGGTCAGGGGTAGGAATGAAAAACTGTTTTTT.

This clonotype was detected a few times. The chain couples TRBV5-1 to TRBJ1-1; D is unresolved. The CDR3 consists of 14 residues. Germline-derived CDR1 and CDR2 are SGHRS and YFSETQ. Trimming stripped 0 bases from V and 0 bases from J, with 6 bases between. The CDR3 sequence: CASSLAQLNTEAFF. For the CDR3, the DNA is TGCGCCAGCAGCTTGGCGCAGTTGAACACTGAAGCTTTCTTT.